The next 18 T cell receptor beta chains were all read from a single sample in a study of blood T cells in healthy people across ages. With a J-beta primer mix and a sample-barcoded 5' primer, a second PCR ran roughly 6 to 11 cycles. One entry per CDR3 protein results from TCRdb running MiXCR on the 5' RACE reads. The sample holds 700,000 to 1,000,000 distinct CDR3 sequences, approximately 44% seen once. Material for sequencing was blood. The receptors here all came from a man in his 60s in good health.

The CDR3 nucleotides are TGCGCCAGCAGCCTAGACTTTACAGGGCCCGGGGGCGAGCAGTACTTC. It is translated as CASSLDFTGPGGEQYF. The rearrangement uses TRBV4-1 and TRBJ2-7; possibly TRBD1 or TRBD2 for D (6 bases each). Germline loops: CDR1 MGHRA, CDR2 YSYEKL. Trimming left V 4 bases short and J 6 bases short, with 22 bases between. The CDR3 consists of 16 residues.

The rearrangement joins TRBV20-1 to TRBJ2-5; D assignment may be TRBD1 or TRBD2 (5 bases each). The DNA end favors TRBJ2-1, so the J call may be wrong. Germline V gene sequence: CDR1 DFQATT, CDR2 SNEGSKA (reference sequence). The CDR3 sequence is 14 residues long. The CDR3 bases are TGCAGTGCTGGAAGACCGGGACGGCAAGAGACCCAGTTCTTC. As protein: CSAGRPGRQETQFF.

This clonotype was seen a few times. This chain links TRBV15 with TRBJ2-7, with D unresolved. CDR3 size: 13 residues. Germline CDR1 reads LNHNV; CDR2 reads YYDKDF (reference sequence). The V gene lost 6 bases and the J gene lost 0 bases, with 9 bases spanning the gap. CDR3: CATRDVSSYEQYF. CDR3 coding DNA: TGTGCCACCAGGGACGTTAGCTCCTACGAGCAGTACTTC.

This rearrangement joins TRBV7-8 to TRBJ2-1; TRBD2 matches at 8 bases. The CDR3 is 15 amino acids. Germline V lookup: CDR1 SGHVS, CDR2 FQNEAQ. V dropped 1 base and J dropped 10; count of bases not matched to a gene: 9. The chain's CDR3 is CASSLGSGGSYEQFF. As DNA, the CDR3 is TGTGCCAGCAGCTTAGGGTCGGGGGGGTCCTACGAGCAGTTCTTC. Supplemented by reference TRBV7-8 and TRBJ2-1, the full variable domain reads GAGVSQSPRYKVAKRGQDVALRCDPISGHVSLFWYQQALGQGPEFLTYFQNEAQLDKSGLPSDRFFAERPEGSVSTLKIQRTQQEDSAVYLCASSLGSGGSYEQFFGPGTRLTVL.

The V call is TRBV20-1, the J call TRBJ2-7, with 7 bases matching TRBD2. The CDR3 length is 15 residues. Germline loops: CDR1 DFQATT, CDR2 SNEGSKA (reference sequence). V trimming: 1 base; J trimming: 2 bases; junction bases outside the gene matches: 8. The CDR3 is CSARGRSGVTYEQYF. Here the CDR3 DNA reads TGCAGTGCTAGAGGAAGAAGCGGGGTCACCTACGAGCAGTACTTC.

In its sample, this clonotype was seen a few times. V usage is TRBV9 and J usage is TRBJ2-3; TRBD2 matches at 7 bases. The CDR3 is 17 residues long. V lost 0 bases, J lost 1 base, and 8 bases stayed unmatched. Per germline, CDR1 SGDLS and CDR2 YYNGEE. CDR3 in DNA: TGTGCCAGCAGCGTAGCCGGGGGGTCCCCACGCACAGATACGCAGTATTTT. This codes for CASSVAGGSPRTDTQYF.

The genes are TRBV11-3 and TRBJ1-4; TRBD1 is a possible D gene (5 bases). This CDR3 is built from 14 residues. Trimming stripped 2 bases from V and 5 bases from J, with 9 bases between. Germline assignment: CDR1 SGHNT and CDR2 YENEEA. As DNA, the CDR3 is TGTGCCAGCAGCTTATTGGCAGGGAATGAAAAACTGTTTTTT. This sequence encodes CASSLLAGNEKLFF.

V and J are TRBV20-1 and TRBJ2-1; 11 bases match TRBD2. Germline CDR1 DFQATT, CDR2 SNEGSKA (reference sequence). With V trimmed by 0 bases and J by 8 bases, 12 bases remained unmatched. There are 17 residues in the CDR3. CDR3: CSARDRIRLAGMDEQFF. CDR3 coding DNA: TGCAGTGCTAGAGATCGGATACGACTAGCGGGGATGGATGAGCAGTTCTTC.

This clonotype occurred a few times. The gene calls are TRBV7-2 and TRBJ2-3; D gene ambiguous. CDR1 SGHTA and CDR2 FQGNSA come from the germline V gene. The CDR3 sequence is 17 residues long. V was clipped by 5 bases and J by 0 bases, with 18 bases between them. The CDR3 here is CASSPRFQPFSTDTQYF. CDR3 bases: TGTGCCAGCAGCCCCCGCTTCCAGCCTTTTAGCACAGATACGCAGTATTTT.

J is TRBJ2-3 and V is TRBV6-2 or TRBV6-3; 9 bases fit TRBD2. The CDR3 totals 13 residues. J gave up 9 bases and V 7 bases, and 8 bases lay outside the gene matches. From germline, CDR1 is MNHEY and CDR2 SVGEGT. DNA for the CDR3: TGTGCCAGCACGACTAGCGGAATACGAACGCAGTATTTT. This gives the protein CASTTSGIRTQYF.

CDR3 loop: CASSFQGTQETQYF. For the CDR3, the DNA is TGTGCCAGCAGCTTTCAGGGTACTCAAGAGACCCAGTACTTC. The chain joins TRBV5-6 to TRBJ2-5; tentative D call: TRBD1 (5 bases). Germline lookup yields CDR1 SGHDT and CDR2 YYEEEE. V was shortened by 2 bases and J by 2 bases, with 10 bases between the two germline ends. CDR3 length: 14 amino acids.

This clonotype was counted a few times. This sequence joins TRBV20-1 and TRBJ2-5; a weak D match, TRBD2 (7 bases). The CDR3 runs 16 residues. Germline CDR1 reads DFQATT; CDR2 reads SNEGSKA (reference sequence). V was pared by 1 base and J by 5 bases, with 20 bases between. The DNA of the CDR3 is TGCAGTGCTAGAGGTGGACTAGGGGGAAGCGGGGAGACCCAGTACTTC. Amino acid sequence: CSARGGLGGSGETQYF.

This clonotype has ten or more counts. This chain connects TRBV20-1 to TRBJ2-1; 10 bases agree with TRBD2. Trimming removed 6 bases from V and 3 bases from J; junction bases left unmatched: 14. The germline CDR1 and CDR2 sequences are DFQATT and SNEGSKA (reference sequence). This CDR3 is 17 amino acids long. This CDR3 is CSATSGGANFVYNEQFF. In nucleotides, the CDR3 is TGCAGTGCCACCAGCGGGGGGGCCAATTTTGTCTACAATGAGCAGTTCTTC.

This sequence joins TRBV29-1 and TRBJ2-1; no definite D call. The CDR3 spans 10 residues. V gave up 7 bases and J gave up 2 bases, with 3 bases separating them. Germline CDR1 and CDR2: SQVTM and ANQGSEA. CDR3: CSGAYNEQFF. CDR3 coding DNA: TGCAGCGGCGCCTACAATGAGCAGTTCTTC.

This clonotype appeared a few times. The chain links TRBV5-1 to TRBJ2-5, with a tentative D call TRBD1 (6 bases). V lost 0 bases and J lost 7, with 16 bases in between. The CDR3 consists of 15 residues. Looked up from germline, CDR1 is SGHRS and CDR2 is YFSETQ. The CDR3 region is CASSLGGQTSMTQYF. The CDR3 DNA sequence: TGCGCCAGCAGCTTGGGTGGACAGACCTCAATGACCCAGTACTTC.

This clonotype was detected many times. The J gene is TRBJ2-5, the V gene TRBV10-3; D is ambiguous. The CDR3 sequence is 13 residues long. Germline V gene sequence: CDR1 ENHRY, CDR2 SYGVKD. V was shortened by 4 bases and J by 3 bases, with 9 bases between the two germline ends. As DNA, the CDR3 is TGTGCCATCAGTGTTGCCCAGGAAGAGACCCAGTACTTC. It yields the protein CAISVAQEETQYF.

The V gene is TRBV11-2, the J gene TRBJ2-5, with 8 bases matching TRBD2. V lost 1 base to trimming and J lost 5 bases; unmatched junction nucleotides: 9. Germline-derived CDR1 and CDR2 are SGHAT and FQNNGV. This CDR3 region has 16 residues. The CDR3 loop reads CASSLGIGGRWETQYF. CDR3 nucleotide sequence: TGTGCCAGCAGCTTAGGGATCGGCGGGAGGTGGGAGACCCAGTACTTC.

V is TRBV4-1 and J is TRBJ2-5, with 13 bases lining up with TRBD2. This CDR3 has 16 residues. With 0 bases clipped from V and 6 bases from J, the junction kept 4 bases outside the gene matches. Germline V gives CDR1 MGHRA, CDR2 YSYEKL. The CDR3 nucleotides are TGCGCCAGCAGCCAAGAGGGACTAGCGGGGCCACAGACCCAGTACTTC. As protein: CASSQEGLAGPQTQYF.